This T cell receptor beta chain was observed in a study of OX40 agonist ivuxolimab in advanced cancers. Background for the entire study: Ivuxolimab was a fully human IgG2 agonistic monoclonal antibody targeting the costimulatory receptor OX40 (CD134). Intravenous ivuxolimab was administered to patients every 2 weeks at six dose levels: 0.01, 0.1, 0.3, 1.5, 3 and 10 mg/kg. Among the roughly 50 dose-escalation patients, 19 had hepatocellular carcinoma, roughly 15 melanoma, 9 renal cell carcinoma and 9 head and neck cancer. In the dose-escalation cohort, 70% to 90% of patients were male, and the mean age was 60 years with a range of roughly 20 to 85. Patients were allowed to have had prior anti-PD-1, anti-PD-L1 or anti-CTLA-4 therapy, and approximately 40% of the dose-escalation patients had previously received checkpoint inhibitors. Three dose-escalation patients achieved partial responses, one with hepatocellular carcinoma and two with cutaneous melanoma. Peripheral TCRbeta sequencing was intended to test whether TCR sequence diversity was altered and clonal T-cell expansion was caused by ivuxolimab. The paper describes the monotherapy dose-escalation part (N of about 52 patients) of the phase I trial of ivuxolimab.

To sequence the TCRbeta CDR3 region, genomic DNA was isolated from the sorted cells. The immunoSEQ Assay was used for sequencing of TCRbeta CDR3 regions. Entries here come from immuneACCESS through TCRdb and include only in-frame sequences with V and J called. Some clones fail to appear in such tables; in the studies checked, an unresolved V gene covers under half of the shortfall, and the cause of the remainder is unknown. Counted in this sample were roughly 64,000 clones; roughly 80% of them appeared once. The top ten constitute about 2% of the sample. This clone came up many times. No cognate antigen has been identified for it. No qualities accompany the bases; no much larger clone lies one base away. Points the paper makes about the study in general: Partial responders in the 0.1-3.0 mg/kg groups had among the lowest normalized peripheral clonal expansion, especially among CD8+ T cells. After ivuxolimab, expanded clones were on average more numerous among CD8+ T cells than among CD4+ T cells. Low levels of normalized T-cell clonal expansion were also seen in some patients who did not respond. The antigen specificity of the peripheral T cells that underwent clonal expansion was not determined. At doses of 0.1 to 3.0 mg/kg, clonal expansion of both CD4+ and CD8+ blood T cells was observed from baseline to week 6.

The germline V end is reduced by 8 bases and the J end by 0 bases; junction bases left unmatched: 6. Per the germline V gene, MNHNS is the CDR1 and SASEGT is the CDR2. The CDR3, cysteine through phenylalanine, is 14 amino acids long. Only the CDR3 region is kept as DNA, spanning 42 bases read in frame from base 1. Patients with autoimmune disease history or receiving systemic immunosuppression were excluded from the trial. In every dose cohort, peripheral blood was drawn for TCR sequencing at baseline, cycle 4 day 1, and cycle 7 day 1. The samples were taken from a phase I, first-in-human, multicenter, open-label dose-escalation trial of ivuxolimab. Adults with locally advanced or metastatic melanoma, renal cell carcinoma, hepatocellular carcinoma or head and neck squamous cell carcinoma were enrolled in the trial. Before TCR sequencing, CD4+ T cells and CD8+ T cells were sorted from peripheral blood as separate populations.

This specimen was CD4+ or CD8+ T cells sorted from blood, taken in a trial of the OX40 agonist ivuxolimab. The sequence is built from TRBV6-1 and TRBJ2-7, and TRBD1 matches 8 of the central bases. The clonotype was recovered from an adult with an advanced solid tumor such as melanoma, head and neck, liver or kidney cancer. The CDR3 reads CASYRDRISYEQYF. The DNA is as follows: TGTGCCAGCTACCGGGACAGGATCTCCTACGAGCAGTACTTC.